The clone carrying this T cell receptor beta chain has at least ten counts. Unique molecular identifiers were built into the TCRbeta library. One entry per CDR3 protein, called by TCRdb with MiXCR from the PCR reads. Here the sample spans 490,000 or so distinct CDR3 sequences, around 12% being singletons. Germline lookup yields CDR1 SQVTM and CDR2 ANQGSEA. The V segment lost 7 bases and the J segment 5 bases; nucleotides outside the gene matches: 8. The CDR3 runs to 13 residues. The data stem from a study of T-cell reconstitution after alpha-beta-depleted transplantation in children. The sequence derives from a human donor who donated a stem cell graft to a child with combined immunodeficiency. Specimen: PBMCs from the stem cell graft donor, collected from the stem cell graft. V and J are TRBV29-1 and TRBJ2-3; TRBD2 aligns across 8 bases. The CDR3 DNA reads as TGCAGCGCCCGGGGGGGCTCTGGAGATACGCAGTATTTT. This translates into CSARGGSGDTQYF.